This T cell receptor beta chain was identified during a study of cytotoxic CD8 clonotypes in ibrutinib-treated CLL. V shed 5 bases, J shed 7 bases, and the junction held 18 bases outside the gene matches. Germline V gene sequence: CDR1 SGDLS, CDR2 YYNGEE. This CDR3 has 18 amino acids. Profiling relied on immunoSEQ multiplex PCR, and the TCRdb table lists in-frame clones only, not all of them. Among around 200,000 clones listed, 60% to 80% were seen once. Whole-study results and caveats: Clonality grew at ibrutinib response; at progression, it decreased back toward baseline.

As to this clone: Antigen: not known.

Sequenced here: PBMCs, sampled after 12 months of ibrutinib treatment. This clonotype was sampled from a human donor with chronic lymphocytic leukemia. The chain links TRBV9 to TRBJ2-1; 10 bases are a match to TRBD2. The CDR3 region is CASSARRVAGGLGNEQFF. CDR3 in DNA: TGTGCCAGCAGTGCCCGGCGGGTAGCGGGAGGTCTGGGGAATGAGCAGTTCTTC.